This TCR beta chain was observed in a study of beta chain features in type 1 diabetes. Every bit of the isolated RNA underwent reverse transcription, so sequencing read expressed TCRB transcripts. Generated by immunoSEQ multiplex PCR, the TCRdb table keeps only in-frame clones and is missing some. Of over 300,000 clones in the sample, 7.5% to 9% were seen once. Specimen: central memory CD4+ T cells from blood. The TCR was taken from a woman aged 18-30 years in good health.

The CDR3, as DNA: TGTGCCAGCAGCCGGACAGTCCTCTCCTACGAGCAGTACTTC. Protein sequence: CASSRTVLSYEQYF. This chain joins TRBV2 and TRBJ2-7; TRBD1 is a possible D gene (6 bases). The CDR3 is 14 residues long. Trimming took 6 bases from V and 0 from J, leaving 12 bases between them. CDR1 and CDR2 from the germline V gene are SNHLY and FYNNEI.